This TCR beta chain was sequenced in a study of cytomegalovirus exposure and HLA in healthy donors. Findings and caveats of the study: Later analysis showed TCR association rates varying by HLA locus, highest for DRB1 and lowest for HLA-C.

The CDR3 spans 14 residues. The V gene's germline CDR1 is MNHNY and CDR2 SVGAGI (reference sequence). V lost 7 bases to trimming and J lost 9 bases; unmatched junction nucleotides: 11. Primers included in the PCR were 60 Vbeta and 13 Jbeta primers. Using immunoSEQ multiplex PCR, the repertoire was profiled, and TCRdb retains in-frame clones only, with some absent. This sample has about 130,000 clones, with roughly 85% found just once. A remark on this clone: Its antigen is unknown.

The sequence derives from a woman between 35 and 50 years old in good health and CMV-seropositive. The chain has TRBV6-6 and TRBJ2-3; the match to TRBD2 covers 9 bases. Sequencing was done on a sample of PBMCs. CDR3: CASTLAAGGLTQYF. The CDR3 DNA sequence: TGTGCCAGCACCCTTGCAGCGGGAGGTCTGACGCAGTATTTT.